The 17 T cell receptor beta chains listed next were all sequenced from one sample in a study of T cell responses to AZD1222 COVID-19 vaccine. Sequencing used immunoSEQ multiplex PCR; TCRdb keeps in-frame clones, though not all of them. The table has 110,000 to 150,000 clones, around 91% seen once; the top ten hold around 1.6%. Sequenced here: peripheral blood, sampled on day 0 of AZD1222 vaccination. These receptors all come from an adult in good health.

The V and J genes are TRBV5-1 and TRBJ1-4; D is undetermined. V was pared by 0 bases and J by 3 bases, with 12 bases between. Looked up from germline, CDR1 is SGHRS and CDR2 is YFSETQ. This CDR3 comprises 16 residues. CDR3 sequence (DNA): TGCGCCAGCAGCTTGGCGGGAGGGATCTCTAATGAAAAACTGTTTTTT. It yields the protein CASSLAGGISNEKLFF.

This chain connects TRBV28 to TRBJ1-3; 7 bases agree with TRBD1. V was clipped by 3 bases and J by 5 bases; unmatched bases: 10. Germline V gene lookup returns CDR1 MDHEN and CDR2 SYDVKM. This CDR3 is 16 amino acids long. The CDR3 nucleotides read TGTGCCAGCAGTTTTAACCGACAGGGACCTAGAAACACCATATATTTT. It codes for CASSFNRQGPRNTIYF.

The chain recombines TRBV29-1 with TRBJ2-5, with D tentatively TRBD2 (6 bases). V was shortened by 7 bases and J by 5 bases, with 8 bases between the two germline ends. The CDR3 has 10 amino acids. In germline, CDR1 is SQVTM, CDR2 ANQGSEA. DNA of the CDR3: TGCAGCGCACGGGGGGAGACCCAGTACTTC. It codes for CSARGETQYF.

The CDR3 bases are TGTGCCAGCAGCTCCTTAGGAGGGAACGAGCAGTACTTC. Translated: CASSSLGGNEQYF. The chain carries TRBV2 and TRBJ2-7, with D possibly being TRBD2 (6 bases). The CDR3 sequence is 13 residues long. V was clipped by 6 bases and J by 5 bases, with 14 bases between them. From germline, CDR1 is SNHLY and CDR2 FYNNEI.

V is TRBV2 and J is TRBJ1-1; TRBD1 agrees at 7 bases. Germline V gene sequence: CDR1 SNHLY, CDR2 FYNNEI. Trimming removed 5 bases from V and 1 base from J; junction bases left unmatched: 7. There are 15 residues in the CDR3. CDR3 sequence: CASSNPGQANTEAFF. For the CDR3, the DNA is TGTGCCAGCAGTAACCCCGGACAGGCGAACACTGAAGCTTTCTTT.

The chain carries TRBV30 and TRBJ2-7; weak D call: TRBD1 (5 bases). Germline CDR1 is GTSNPN and CDR2 is SVGIG (reference sequence). V was cut by 0 bases and J by 1 base, with 19 bases left in between. The CDR3 loop spans 17 amino acids. CDR3 loop: CAWSVRRGGPDSYEQYF. DNA for the CDR3: TGTGCCTGGAGTGTGCGAAGGGGTGGCCCCGATTCCTACGAGCAGTACTTC.

J is TRBJ2-3 and V is TRBV5-1; TRBD2 matches 7 bases. After removal of 0 bases from V and 5 bases from J, the junction contained 9 bases not matched to a gene. The CDR3 loop spans 16 amino acids. Germline CDR1 SGHRS, CDR2 YFSETQ. CDR3: CASSLEVFWGGDTQYF. The CDR3 bases are TGCGCCAGCAGCTTGGAAGTGTTTTGGGGGGGAGATACGCAGTATTTT.

This chain links TRBV5-1 with TRBJ1-1; TRBD1 might be the D (6 bases). The germline V and J ends were trimmed by 1 base and 1 base, with 8 bases remaining between them. This CDR3 has 14 residues. Per the germline V gene, CDR1 is SGHRS and CDR2 is YFSETQ. The chain's CDR3 is CASSLRGGNTEAFF. In nucleotides, the CDR3 is TGCGCCAGCAGCTTGCGAGGGGGGAACACTGAAGCTTTCTTT.

This clone came up once. This rearrangement joins TRBV6-5 to TRBJ1-3, with TRBD1 matching 7 bases. Germline lookup yields CDR1 MNHEY and CDR2 SVGAGI. This CDR3 is built from 15 residues. The trim removed 7 bases at V and 4 bases at J, leaving 10 bases unmatched. The CDR3 nucleotides are TGTGCCAGCACCCGGGTTGAGGGGGCGGGAAACACCATATATTTT. This translates into CASTRVEGAGNTIYF.

This chain links TRBV27 with TRBJ2-7; 11 nucleotides line up with TRBD1. CDR3 length: 15 amino acids. Germline assignment: CDR1 MNHEY and CDR2 SMNVEV (reference sequence). V lost 3 bases to trimming and J lost 6 bases; unmatched junction nucleotides: 7. Here the CDR3 reads CASSLGDRGSSEQYF. The CDR3 nucleotides are TGTGCCAGCAGTTTGGGGGACAGGGGGTCTTCCGAGCAGTACTTC.

In regard to this clone: Other DNA sequences in the sample encode the same CDR3. V is TRBV9 and J is TRBJ1-5; D may be TRBD1 (6 bases). Between the trimmed V and J ends, which lost 0 bases and 6 bases, there was a span of 7 bases. The length of the CDR3 is 13 residues. Looked up from germline, CDR1 is SGDLS and CDR2 is YYNGEE. CDR3 in amino acids: CASSVGGGQPQHF. CDR3 sequence (DNA): TGTGCCAGCAGCGTAGGAGGGGGTCAGCCCCAGCATTTT.

V usage is TRBV9 and J usage is TRBJ2-1; D unresolved. The germline gives CDR1 SGDLS, CDR2 YYNGEE. The CDR3 covers 12 residues. V was trimmed by 7 bases and J by 10 bases, leaving 15 bases between them. CDR3 in amino acids: CASRPYLGEQFF. CDR3 DNA sequence: TGTGCCAGCCGACCCTACCTTGGGGAGCAGTTCTTC.

This chain joins TRBV28 and TRBJ2-7; maybe TRBD2 (5 bases). The CDR3 has 14 residues. CDR1 and CDR2 (germline): MDHEN, SYDVKM. V was trimmed by 5 bases and J by 2 bases, leaving 13 bases between them. In nucleotides, the CDR3 is TGTGCCAGCAGTACCGCCGGGGTTACCTACGAGCAGTACTTC. Amino acids: CASSTAGVTYEQYF.

The chain uses TRBV12-3 or TRBV12-4 and TRBJ2-2; D unclear. V was shortened by 7 bases and J by 7 bases, with 10 bases between the two germline ends. The CDR3 consists of 12 residues. The CDR3 DNA sequence: TGTGCCAGCAAACCGAATTTCGGGGAGCTGTTTTTT. Protein: CASKPNFGELFF.

This chain uses TRBV11-2 with TRBJ1-3; unclear D gene. V was clipped by 6 bases and J by 2 bases, with 17 bases between them. The germline CDR1 and CDR2 sequences are SGHAT and FQNNGV. CDR3 length equals 16 residues. This chain's CDR3 is CASRASLKKTGNTIYF. The CDR3 region has the DNA TGTGCCAGCAGGGCCTCTTTAAAGAAGACTGGAAACACCATATATTTT.

Ten or more counts support this clone. The chain has TRBV7-3 and TRBJ1-2; D is ambiguous. Germline V gene lookup returns CDR1 SGHTA and CDR2 FQGTGA. The CDR3 spans 11 residues. V gave up 4 bases and J gave up 8 bases, with 8 bases separating them. DNA of the CDR3: TGTGCCAGCAGCTCCAATATAGGCTACACCTTC. It translates to CASSSNIGYTF.

DNA of the CDR3: TGCGCCAGCAGCTTTACCGGGACAGGGGACAATGAGCAGTTCTTC. Encoded protein: CASSFTGTGDNEQFF. V usage is TRBV5-1 and J usage is TRBJ2-1; 10 bases are shared with TRBD1. The CDR3 totals 15 residues. V trimming: 2 bases; J trimming: 5 bases; junction bases outside the gene matches: 4. Germline CDR1 reads SGHRS; CDR2 reads YFSETQ.